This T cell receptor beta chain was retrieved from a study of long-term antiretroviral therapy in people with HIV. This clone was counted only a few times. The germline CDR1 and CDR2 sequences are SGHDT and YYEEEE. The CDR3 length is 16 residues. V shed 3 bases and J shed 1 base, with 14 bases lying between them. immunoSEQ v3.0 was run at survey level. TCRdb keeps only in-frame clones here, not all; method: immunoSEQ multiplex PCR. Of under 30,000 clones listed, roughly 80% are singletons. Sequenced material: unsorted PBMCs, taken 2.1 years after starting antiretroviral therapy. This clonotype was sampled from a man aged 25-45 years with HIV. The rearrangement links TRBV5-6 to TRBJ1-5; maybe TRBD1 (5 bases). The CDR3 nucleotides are TGTGCCAGCAGCTCGAGGTTGGGGGTAAGCAATCAGCCCCAGCATTTT. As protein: CASSSRLGVSNQPQHF. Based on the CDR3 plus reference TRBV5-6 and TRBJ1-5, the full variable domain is DAGVTQSPTHLIKTRGQQVTLRCSPKSGHDTVSWYQQALGQGPQFIFQYYEEEERQRGNFPDRFSGHQFPNYSSELNVNALLLGDSALYLCASSSRLGVSNQPQHFGDGTRLSIL.